The next 21 T cell receptor beta chains were all read from a single sample in a study of beta chain features in type 1 diabetes (dated by TCRdb to the late 2010s). Libraries were prepared through the immunoSEQ multiplex PCR assay. All of the isolated RNA was reverse transcribed with the High Capacity cDNA Reverse Transcription Kit, so expressed TCRB transcripts were sequenced. Imported from immuneACCESS, the table was reduced by TCRdb to in-frame sequences with V and J called. These copies leave out some clones; in studies compared against another copy, an unresolved V gene accounts for under half, and the cause of the remainder is not known. This sample holds some 240,000 clones; roughly 11% were observed only once. Roughly 1.4% of the sample is taken by the ten largest. Sequenced input: central memory CD4+ T cells from blood. The source is a man between 18 and 35 years old in good health.

This clone was seen only a few times. V gene TRBV7-3 combines with J gene TRBJ2-6; the D gene is possibly TRBD2 (6 bases). Germline CDR1 SGHTA, CDR2 FQGTGA. This CDR3 is built from 18 residues. The germline V and J ends were trimmed by 4 bases and 1 base, with 17 bases remaining between them. Written as DNA, the CDR3 is TGTGCCAGCAGCTACTTCCGGGACTCACCTTCTGGGGCCAACGTCCTGACTTTC. It yields the protein CASSYFRDSPSGANVLTF.

The chain recombines TRBV7-3 with TRBJ2-1; 8 bases line up with TRBD2. V lost 8 bases, J lost 9 bases, and 6 bases stayed unmatched. Per germline, CDR1 SGHTA and CDR2 FQGTGA. The CDR3 runs 12 residues. The CDR3 sequence is CASGSAGGEQFF. The CDR3 bases are TGTGCCAGCGGCTCCGCGGGAGGTGAGCAGTTCTTC.

The rearrangement links TRBV11-2 to TRBJ2-5; D is perhaps TRBD1 (6 bases). V shed 4 bases and J shed 4 bases, with 16 bases lying between them. This CDR3 spans 15 amino acids. CDR1 is SGHAT, CDR2 FQNNGV, per germline. The CDR3 region has the DNA TGTGCCAGCAGCTCCGAATCCCTCAGGGGAGAGACCCAGTACTTC. Amino acid sequence: CASSSESLRGETQYF.

The chain carries TRBV2 and TRBJ2-5; 9 bases line up with TRBD2. After removal of 9 bases from V and 3 bases from J, the junction contained 11 bases not matched to a gene. This CDR3 has 15 amino acids. CDR1 and CDR2 (germline): SNHLY, FYNNEI. The CDR3 DNA reads TGTGCCAGTACCGCGGGCGGGAGGGATGAAGAGACCCAGTACTTC. Its protein product is CASTAGGRDEETQYF.

In its sample, this clone was seen a few times. The CDR3 nucleotides read TGTGCCAGCGTAGTAGGGCCGGGACTAGCAGGCGATGAGCAGTTCTTC. It specifies CASVVGPGLAGDEQFF. The chain carries TRBV28 and TRBJ2-1; 9 positions match TRBD2. CDR1 is MDHEN and CDR2 is SYDVKM in the germline V gene. V was clipped by 8 bases and J by 8 bases; unmatched bases: 16. The CDR3 consists of 16 residues.

This clone was counted at least ten times. V and J are TRBV9 and TRBJ2-1; no definite D call. CDR1 and CDR2 from the germline V gene are SGDLS and YYNGEE. CDR3 length: 15 amino acids. V was clipped by 3 bases and J by 4 bases, with 14 bases between them. For the CDR3, the DNA is TGTGCCAGCAGCGCCAAAGGTTTTCTTTACAATGAGCAGTTCTTC. Amino acid sequence: CASSAKGFLYNEQFF.

This clone was counted a few times. This chain connects TRBV4-2 to TRBJ2-1; D is perhaps TRBD2 (6 bases). Germline V gives CDR1 LGHNA, CDR2 YNFKEQ. The germline V and J ends were trimmed by 6 bases and 7 bases, with 19 bases remaining between them. The CDR3 consists of 15 residues. This chain's CDR3 is CASSGAGTGGNEQFF. In nucleotides, the CDR3 is TGTGCCAGCAGTGGGGCCGGGACTGGGGGGAATGAGCAGTTCTTC.

The sample holds many counts of this clone. V is TRBV30 and J is TRBJ2-3; 10 bases are shared with TRBD2. Germline V gives CDR1 GTSNPN, CDR2 SVGIG (reference sequence). V trimming: 3 bases; J trimming: 0 bases; junction bases outside the gene matches: 3. This CDR3 has 15 amino acids. The CDR3 DNA reads TGTGCCTGGAGCACTAGCGGGACTAGCACAGATACGCAGTATTTT. Translation gives CAWSTSGTSTDTQYF. The whole variable domain, filled in from reference TRBV30 and TRBJ2-3, reads SQTIHQWPATLVQPVGSPLSLECTVEGTSNPNLYWYRQAAGRGLQLLFYSVGIGQISSEVPQNLSASRPQDRQFILSSKKLLLSDSGFYLCAWSTSGTSTDTQYFGPGTRLTVL.

This clone was seen at least ten times. This chain uses TRBV9 with TRBJ1-2; D remains ambiguous. The CDR3 has 15 residues. Trimming removed 3 bases at V and 2 bases at J, with 14 bases between. CDR1 and CDR2 from the germline V gene are SGDLS and YYNGEE. The DNA of the CDR3 is TGTGCCAGCAGCGCCGGCAGGATAGGCAACTATGGCTACACCTTC. This codes for CASSAGRIGNYGYTF.

This clone was seen a handful of times. The V and J genes are TRBV4-1 and TRBJ2-5; D might be TRBD1 (5 bases). This CDR3 has 14 amino acids. Germline CDR1 MGHRA, CDR2 YSYEKL. V was trimmed by 4 bases and J by 5 bases, leaving 14 bases between them. The CDR3 region has the DNA TGCGCCAGCAGCCGGGGCCCCCCAGGGGAGACCCAGTACTTC. Translated, it gives CASSRGPPGETQYF.

The chain links TRBV6-6 to TRBJ2-3; possible D gene TRBD2, 6 bases. This CDR3 region has 14 residues. CDR1 MNHNY and CDR2 SVGAGI come from the germline V gene (reference sequence). Between the trimmed V and J ends, which lost 7 bases and 2 bases, there was a span of 13 bases. CDR3 sequence reads: CASILSGVTDTQYF. The CDR3 DNA reads as TGTGCCAGCATTTTGTCGGGAGTCACAGATACGCAGTATTTT.

The chain recombines TRBV19 with TRBJ1-2; no clear D gene. Germline V gives CDR1 LNHDA, CDR2 SQIVND (reference sequence). The CDR3 consists of 13 residues. Trimming took off 6 bases at V and 4 bases at J, with 12 bases between the two ends. The DNA of the CDR3 is TGTGCCAGTAGAATGACGGTGCCCTATGGCTACACCTTC. This encodes CASRMTVPYGYTF.

This clone was detected only a few times. This chain connects TRBV18 to TRBJ2-7; no clear D. The CDR3 extends over 15 amino acids. Trimming left V 2 bases short and J 2 bases short, with 13 bases between. Germline V gives CDR1 KGHSH, CDR2 LQKENI. The CDR3 here is CASSPSRDRTYEQYF. In nucleotides, the CDR3 is TGTGCCAGCTCACCAAGCAGAGACCGGACCTACGAGCAGTACTTC.

The J gene is TRBJ2-2, the V gene TRBV30; no firm D call. The CDR3 sequence is 12 residues long. Germline V gene data show CDR1 as GTSNPN and CDR2 as SVGIG (reference sequence). V dropped 2 bases and J dropped 5 bases, with 6 bases sitting between them. CDR3 nucleotides: TGTGCCTGGAGTCGGATTACCGGGGAGCTGTTTTTT. It is translated as CAWSRITGELFF.

There are a few counts of this clone. Other nucleotide sequences from this sample produce the same CDR3. The chain recombines TRBV5-1 with TRBJ2-3, with D uncertain. The CDR3 loop spans 14 amino acids. Germline assignment: CDR1 SGHRS and CDR2 YFSETQ. V was trimmed by 3 bases and J by 2 bases, leaving 10 bases between them. CDR3 amino acids: CASSSPDSTDTQYF. The CDR3 nucleotides read TGCGCCAGCAGCTCACCTGACTCCACAGATACGCAGTATTTT.

The chain uses TRBV4-2 and TRBJ2-7; perhaps TRBD2 as D (5 bases). Trimming took 3 bases from V and 5 from J, leaving 17 bases between them. Germline V gene lookup returns CDR1 LGHNA and CDR2 YNFKEQ. This CDR3 is built from 15 residues. This CDR3 is CASSQFLGTSNEQYF. The CDR3 region has the DNA TGTGCCAGCAGCCAGTTCCTAGGAACTAGTAACGAGCAGTACTTC.

This clone was counted a few times. This chain links TRBV10-3 with TRBJ2-1; D not resolved. The germline gives CDR1 ENHRY, CDR2 SYGVKD. The CDR3 sequence is 12 residues long. V was cut by 10 bases and J by 6 bases, with 13 bases left in between. For the CDR3, the DNA is TGTGCCAGCAGCCCTAGGTTCAATGAGCAGTTCTTC. This sequence encodes CASSPRFNEQFF.

The genes are TRBV30 and TRBJ2-3, with 8 bases aligning to TRBD2. Germline lookup yields CDR1 GTSNPN and CDR2 SVGIG (reference sequence). The CDR3 loop spans 13 amino acids. Trimming took 1 base from V and 3 from J; bases not matched to a gene: 0. CDR3 nucleotides: TGTGCCTGGAGTGGCGGGAGGACAGATACGCAGTATTTT. It translates to CAWSGGRTDTQYF.

V usage is TRBV10-3 and J usage is TRBJ1-1, with D maybe TRBD1 (6 bases). Germline CDR1 ENHRY, CDR2 SYGVKD. This CDR3 comprises 14 residues. V was cut by 6 bases and J by 2 bases, with 13 bases left in between. Here the CDR3 DNA reads TGTGCCATCAGCCAGATCAGGGGAAACACTGAAGCTTTCTTT. Residues: CAISQIRGNTEAFF.

The chain recombines TRBV6-5 with TRBJ2-1, with 7 nucleotides matching TRBD1. Trimming at V came to 6 bases and at J to 4 bases, leaving 6 bases not matched to a gene. CDR3 length: 14 residues. Looked up from germline, CDR1 is MNHEY and CDR2 is SVGAGI. CDR3 protein: CASRRRDSYNEQFF. The CDR3, as DNA: TGTGCCAGCAGACGCCGGGACAGTTACAATGAGCAGTTCTTC.

This clone was detected a few times. The V and J genes are TRBV2 and TRBJ1-4; D is possibly TRBD1 (5 bases). In germline, CDR1 is SNHLY, CDR2 FYNNEI. There are 13 residues in the CDR3. Between the trimmed V and J ends, which lost 2 bases and 8 bases, there was a span of 9 bases. In nucleotides, the CDR3 is TGTGCCAGCAGTGAACGGGGGAGGGAAAAACTGTTTTTT. Translated, it gives CASSERGREKLFF.